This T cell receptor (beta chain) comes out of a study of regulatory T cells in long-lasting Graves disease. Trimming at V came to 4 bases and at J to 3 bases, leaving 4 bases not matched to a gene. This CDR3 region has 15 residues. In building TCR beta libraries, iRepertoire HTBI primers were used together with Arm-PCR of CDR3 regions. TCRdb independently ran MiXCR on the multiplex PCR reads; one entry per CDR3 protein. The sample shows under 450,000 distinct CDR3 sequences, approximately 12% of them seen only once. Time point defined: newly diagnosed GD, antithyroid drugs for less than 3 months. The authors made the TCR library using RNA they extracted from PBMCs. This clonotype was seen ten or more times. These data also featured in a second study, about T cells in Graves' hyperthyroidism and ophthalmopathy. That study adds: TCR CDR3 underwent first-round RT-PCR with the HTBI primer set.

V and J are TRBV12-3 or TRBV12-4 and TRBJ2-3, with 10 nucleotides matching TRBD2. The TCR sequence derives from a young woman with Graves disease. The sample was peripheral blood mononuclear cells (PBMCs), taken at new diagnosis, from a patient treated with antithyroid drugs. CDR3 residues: CASSSSGGVTDTQYF. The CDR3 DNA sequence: TGTGCCAGCAGTTCTAGCGGGGGTGTTACAGATACGCAGTATTTT.